This T cell receptor (beta chain) was sequenced during a study of T cell responses to AZD1222 COVID-19 vaccine. The repertoire was sequenced with immunoSEQ multiplex PCR; TCRdb's copy has only in-frame clones and lacks some. Of around 100,000 clones in the sample, 87% are singletons; the top ten hold less than 3.5%. The CDR3 is 14 residues long. V lost 6 bases, J lost 0 bases, and 9 bases lay in between. Germline V gene data show CDR1 as MNHEY and CDR2 as SMNVEV (reference sequence). This receptor was taken from an adult in good health. The sample was peripheral blood, taken on day 0 of AZD1222 vaccination. The genes are TRBV27 and TRBJ1-3, with TRBD1 as a possible D gene (6 bases). CDR3 nucleotides: TGTGCCAGCAGAAAGGGGGGCTCTGGAAACACCATATATTTT. Amino acids: CASRKGGSGNTIYF.